A selection of T cell receptor beta chains follows, all from one sample in a study of T cells in Graves' hyperthyroidism and ophthalmopathy. TCRdb re-analysed the multiplex PCR reads in MiXCR, keeping a single row per CDR3 protein. Here the sample spans some 510,000 distinct CDR3 sequences, about a fifth being singletons. Sequencing was carried out using blood. These receptor sequences come from a man aged 18 to 30 with Graves' hyperthyroidism. The CDR3 runs from the conserved cysteine through the conserved F or W. The D gene is left open where the match is weak. Clone size is stated in some rows and not others, as once, few, many or a class when expanded.

J gene	D gene	clone size	V gene	CDR3 protein	CDR3 DNA
TRBJ2-5	TRBD2	many	TRBV6-1	CASSEGGLAGDETQYF	TGTGCCAGCAGTGAAGGCGGACTAGCGGGAGACGAGACCCAGTACTTC
TRBJ1-3	-	-	TRBV11-2	CASSLEGARGNTIYF	TGTGCCAGCAGCTTAGAGGGGGCGCGTGGAAACACCATATATTTT
TRBJ1-5	-	few	TRBV12-3/TRBV12-4	CASSFLGGGQPQHF	TGTGCCAGCAGCTTTCTCGGGGGAGGTCAGCCCCAGCATTTT
TRBJ2-7	TRBD1	many	TRBV30	CAWSVIDRVYEQYF	TGTGCCTGGAGTGTAATCGACAGGGTATACGAGCAGTACTTC
TRBJ2-5	-	many	TRBV20-1	CSAAAQINQETQYF	TGCAGTGCCGCGGCCCAAATTAACCAAGAGACCCAGTACTTC
TRBJ1-5	TRBD1	many	TRBV19	CASNTRGQGAQPQHF	TGTGCCAGTAATACTCGGGGACAGGGGGCTCAGCCCCAGCATTTT
TRBJ2-7	-	-	TRBV15	CATSREGAYEQYF	TGTGCCACCAGCAGAGAAGGTGCCTACGAGCAGTACTTC
TRBJ2-7	-	many	TRBV28	CASSPPWDEQYF	TGTGCCAGCAGTCCACCTTGGGACGAGCAGTACTTC
TRBJ2-7	-	-	TRBV12-3/TRBV12-4	CASSLSLAGDEQYF	TGTGCCAGCAGCTTGTCCCTGGCAGGGGACGAGCAGTACTTC
TRBJ1-2	-	many	TRBV19	CASSIDGQGRDGYTF	TGTGCCAGTAGTATAGACGGCCAGGGGAGAGATGGCTACACCTTC
TRBJ1-2	-	many	TRBV29-1	CSVDYGYTF	TGCAGCGTTGACTATGGCTACACCTTC
TRBJ2-5	-	-	TRBV30	CAWSTRTFGKTQYF	TGTGCCTGGAGTACCCGGACCTTTGGGAAGACCCAGTACTTC
TRBJ2-2	-	-	TRBV11-2	CASSFRRTAISTGELFF	TGTGCCAGCAGCTTTCGACGGACAGCGATAAGTACCGGGGAGCTGTTTTTT
TRBJ2-7	-	many	TRBV10-3	CAIRRGLSSYEQYF	TGTGCCATCAGAAGGGGTCTGAGCTCCTACGAGCAGTACTTC
TRBJ2-7	TRBD2	-	TRBV2	CASSGNLAASSYEQYF	TGTGCCAGCAGTGGTAACCTAGCGGCAAGCTCCTACGAGCAGTACTTC
TRBJ1-1	-	-	TRBV14	CASSQGRGRLNTEAFF	TGTGCCAGCAGCCAAGGCAGGGGACGCTTGAACACTGAAGCTTTCTTT
TRBJ1-2	TRBD1	few	TRBV6-1	CASSGQGVGGYTF	TGTGCCAGCAGTGGACAGGGGGTGGGCGGCTACACCTTC
TRBJ2-7	-	many	TRBV4-1	CASSPPGSSYEQYF	TGTGCCAGCAGCCCGCCGGGGTCCTCCTACGAGCAGTACTTC
TRBJ1-2	TRBD1	many	TRBV6-2/TRBV6-3	CASSYSILDREDYGYTF	TGTGCCAGCAGTTACTCGATACTGGACAGGGAGGACTATGGCTACACCTTC
TRBJ2-7	-	-	TRBV7-9	CASSLGADEQYF	TGTGCCAGCAGCTTGGGGGCCGACGAGCAGTACTTC
TRBJ2-7	TRBD1	-	TRBV6-2/TRBV6-3	CASSYSRDRGWHEQYF	TGTGCCAGCAGTTACTCACGGGACAGGGGGTGGCACGAGCAGTACTTC
TRBJ1-1	-	many	TRBV28	CASSPVGGSTEAFF	TGTGCCAGCAGTCCCGTAGGAGGGTCCACTGAAGCTTTCTTT
TRBJ1-5	-	-	TRBV30	CAWSFNSNQPLHF	TGTGCCTGGAGTTTCAATAGCAATCAGCCCCTGCATTTT
TRBJ1-5	-	many	TRBV6-5	CASGKSATDQPQHF	TGTGCCAGCGGGAAATCCGCTACAGATCAGCCCCAGCATTTT
TRBJ1-1	-	-	TRBV7-9	CASNSQPGTEAFF	TGTGCCAGCAACTCACAGCCGGGCACTGAAGCTTTCTTT
TRBJ1-2	-	many	TRBV9	CASSGKGQFYGYTF	TGTGCCAGCAGCGGAAAAGGACAGTTCTATGGCTACACCTTC
TRBJ2-7	TRBD2	-	TRBV29-1	CSVISGGVYEQYF	TGCAGCGTTATCTCGGGGGGAGTCTACGAGCAGTACTTC
TRBJ2-2	TRBD2	few	TRBV18	CASSPFTSGNTGELFF	TGTGCCAGCTCACCCTTCACTAGCGGGAACACCGGGGAGCTGTTTTTT
TRBJ1-6	TRBD1	-	TRBV6-1	CASSDRDRGDSPLHF	TGTGCCAGCAGTGATCGGGACAGGGGTGATTCACCCCTCCACTTT